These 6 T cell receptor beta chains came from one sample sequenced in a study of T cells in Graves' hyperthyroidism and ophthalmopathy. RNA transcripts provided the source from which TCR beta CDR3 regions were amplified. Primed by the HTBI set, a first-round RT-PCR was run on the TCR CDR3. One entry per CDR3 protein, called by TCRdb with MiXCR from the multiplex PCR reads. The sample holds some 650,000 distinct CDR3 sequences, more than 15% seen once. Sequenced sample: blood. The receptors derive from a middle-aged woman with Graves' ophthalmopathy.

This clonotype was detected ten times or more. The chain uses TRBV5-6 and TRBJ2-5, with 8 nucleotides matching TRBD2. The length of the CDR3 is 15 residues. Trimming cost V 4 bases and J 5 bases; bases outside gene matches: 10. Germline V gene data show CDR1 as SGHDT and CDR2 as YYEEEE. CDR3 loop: CASSVSGGPGETQYF. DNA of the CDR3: TGTGCCAGCAGCGTGTCGGGAGGGCCGGGCGAGACCCAGTACTTC.

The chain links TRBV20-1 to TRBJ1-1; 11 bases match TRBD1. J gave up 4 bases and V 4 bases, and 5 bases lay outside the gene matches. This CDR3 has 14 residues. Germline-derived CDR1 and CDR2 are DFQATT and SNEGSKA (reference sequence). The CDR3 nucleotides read TGCAGTGCTATACCGGGACAGGGGGGCACTGAAGCTTTCTTT. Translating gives CSAIPGQGGTEAFF.

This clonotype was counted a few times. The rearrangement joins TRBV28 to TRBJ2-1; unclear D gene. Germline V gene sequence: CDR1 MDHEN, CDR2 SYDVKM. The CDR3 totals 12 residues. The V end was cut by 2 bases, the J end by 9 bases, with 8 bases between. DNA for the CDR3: TGTGCCAGCAGTTTAGATCTGGGTGAGCAGTTCTTC. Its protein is CASSLDLGEQFF.

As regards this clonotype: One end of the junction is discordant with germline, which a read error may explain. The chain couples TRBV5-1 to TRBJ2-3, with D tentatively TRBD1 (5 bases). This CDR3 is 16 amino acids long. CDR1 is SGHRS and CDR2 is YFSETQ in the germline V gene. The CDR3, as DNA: TGTGCCAGCAGTGATCGAACGACAGATCACACAGATACGCAGTATTTT. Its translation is CASSDRTTDHTDTQYF.

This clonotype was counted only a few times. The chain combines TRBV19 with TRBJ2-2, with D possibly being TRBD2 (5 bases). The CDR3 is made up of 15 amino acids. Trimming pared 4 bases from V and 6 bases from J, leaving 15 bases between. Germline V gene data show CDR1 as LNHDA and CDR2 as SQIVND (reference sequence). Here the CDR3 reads CASSTGGSHAGELFF. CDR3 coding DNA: TGTGCCAGTAGTACAGGAGGATCTCACGCCGGGGAGCTGTTTTTT.

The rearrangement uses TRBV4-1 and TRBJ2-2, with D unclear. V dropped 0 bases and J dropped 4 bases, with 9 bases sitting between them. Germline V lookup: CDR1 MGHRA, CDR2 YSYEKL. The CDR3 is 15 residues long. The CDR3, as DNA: TGCGCCAGCAGCCAAGAGGGCACCAGCACCGGGGAGCTGTTTTTT. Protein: CASSQEGTSTGELFF.